Below are 28 T cell receptor beta chains sequenced from a single sample in a study of cytomegalovirus exposure and HLA in healthy donors. The PCR employed 60 Vbeta primers together with 13 Jbeta primers. Clones were read by immunoSEQ multiplex PCR, and TCRdb kept only the in-frame ones, dropping some. Of about 160,000 clones listed, roughly 80% are singletons. The source material was PBMCs. The receptors stem from a man aged 45-65 years in good health and CMV-seropositive.

CDR3 nucleotide sequence: TGTGCCAGCAGCTTAAGGGCGGCTAGCGCCGGGGAGCTGTTTTTT. Protein sequence: CASSLRAASAGELFF. The V call is TRBV11-1, the J call TRBJ2-2; the D gene is possibly TRBD2 (6 bases). The CDR3 contains 15 residues. CDR1 is SGHAT and CDR2 is FQDESV in the germline V gene (reference sequence). The V end lost 2 bases, the J end lost 6 bases, and 13 bases lay between the germline ends.

The chain joins TRBV7-6 to TRBJ2-7; TRBD1 is a possible D gene (5 bases). The CDR3 consists of 13 residues. In germline, CDR1 is SGHVS, CDR2 FNYEAQ. Trimming left V 2 bases short and J 2 bases short, with 7 bases between. This CDR3 is CASSLPGTYEQYF. CDR3 in DNA: TGTGCCAGCAGCTTACCAGGGACCTACGAGCAGTACTTC.

The chain couples TRBV6-4 to TRBJ2-1, with 9 bases that match TRBD1. The CDR3 runs to 15 residues. Germline V gives CDR1 MRHNA, CDR2 SNTAGT. J lost 3 bases, V lost 6 bases, and 6 bases had no gene match. CDR3 protein: CASSGDREGYNEQFF. The DNA for the CDR3 is TGTGCCAGCAGCGGGGACAGGGAGGGCTACAATGAGCAGTTCTTC.

The CDR3 region has the DNA TGTGCCACCAGGGGGCTCCCTACCTACGAGCAGTACTTC. It codes for CATRGLPTYEQYF. The genes are TRBV6-5 and TRBJ2-7; the match to TRBD1 covers 8 bases. The CDR3 consists of 13 residues. The trim removed 10 bases at V and 2 bases at J, leaving 7 bases unmatched. Germline-derived CDR1 and CDR2 are MNHEY and SVGAGI.

The chain combines TRBV11-2 with TRBJ2-7, with a possible D match to TRBD1 (6 bases). V shed 6 bases and J shed 2 bases, with 17 bases lying between them. The CDR3 has 15 residues. Germline V CDR1 and CDR2: SGHAT, FQNNGV. The CDR3 region is CASRGGYRIPYEQYF. Here the CDR3 DNA reads TGTGCCAGCAGAGGGGGTTACAGGATACCCTACGAGCAGTACTTC.

This chain connects TRBV6-5 to TRBJ2-3; possibly TRBD2 for D (6 bases). V lost 0 bases and J 6 bases, leaving 13 bases between the germline ends. The CDR3 runs to 15 residues. Germline loops: CDR1 MNHEY, CDR2 SVGAGI. CDR3 sequence (DNA): TGTGCCAGCAGTTACTCGTGGGGCGGGGAGGATACGCAGTATTTT. Its translation is CASSYSWGGEDTQYF.

The chain has TRBV9 and TRBJ2-1; D call uncertain. Per the germline V gene, CDR1 is SGDLS and CDR2 is YYNGEE. With 0 bases removed from V and 8 bases from J, the gap between germline ends came to 12 bases. This CDR3 spans 14 amino acids. The chain's CDR3 is CASSVGPAIDEQFF. The CDR3 coding sequence is TGTGCCAGCAGCGTAGGCCCAGCGATCGATGAGCAGTTCTTC.

This chain links TRBV18 with TRBJ1-1; 7 nucleotides match TRBD1. This CDR3 spans 15 amino acids. CDR1 and CDR2 from the germline V gene are KGHSH and LQKENI. J was trimmed by 0 bases and V by 4 bases; bases with no gene match: 5. CDR3 nucleotides: TGTGCCAGCTCACTATTGACAGGGATGAACACTGAAGCTTTCTTT. Protein sequence: CASSLLTGMNTEAFF.

J is TRBJ1-2 and V is TRBV2; TRBD1 matches 8 bases. V shed 4 bases and J 8 bases; nucleotides not matched to a gene: 6. Per the germline V gene, CDR1 is SNHLY and CDR2 is FYNNEI. The CDR3 extends over 13 amino acids. CDR3 region: CASSGGQGKGYTF. The CDR3 nucleotides are TGTGCCAGCAGTGGAGGACAGGGAAAAGGCTACACCTTC. The full variable domain, completed using reference TRBV2 and TRBJ1-2, is EPEVTQTPSHQVTQMGQEVILRCVPISNHLYFYWYRQILGQKVEFLVSFYNNEISEKSEIFDDQFSVERPDGSNFTLKIRSTKLEDSAMYFCASSGGQGKGYTFGSGTRLTVV.

J is TRBJ1-2 and V is TRBV5-1, with 11 nucleotides matching TRBD1. V lost 4 bases, J lost 2 bases, and 4 bases stayed unmatched. This CDR3 has 15 amino acids. Germline V CDR1 and CDR2: SGHRS, YFSETQ. The CDR3 DNA sequence: TGCGCCAGCAGCCCAGGACAGGGGGCCAACTATGGCTACACCTTC. Translation: CASSPGQGANYGYTF.

The V call is TRBV21-1, the J call TRBJ2-3; the D call of TRBD2 is as the table states it, not checked on the DNA. TRBV21-1 is shown as a pseudogene. There are 13 residues in the CDR3. CDR3 region: CASRLAGPDTQYF. The CDR3 nucleotides are TGTGCCAGCAGACTAGCGGGACCGGATACGCAGTATTTT.

The chain couples TRBV4-3 to TRBJ2-5; TRBD1 is a possible D gene (5 bases). CDR1 LGHNA and CDR2 YSLEER come from the germline V gene. This CDR3 comprises 15 residues. V shed 3 bases and J shed 0 bases, with 11 bases lying between them. The CDR3 DNA sequence: TGCGCCAGCAGCCAGGAATGGGGCCACCAAGAGACCCAGTACTTC. Protein sequence: CASSQEWGHQETQYF.

The chain joins TRBV18 to TRBJ2-2; 7 bases are a match to TRBD1. This CDR3 has 15 residues. The V gene end was trimmed by 3 bases and the J gene end by 7 bases; junction bases not matched to a gene: 8. Germline V gene lookup returns CDR1 KGHSH and CDR2 LQKENI. The CDR3 sequence: CASSPPTGKDGELFF. Written as DNA, the CDR3 is TGTGCCAGCTCACCCCCGACAGGGAAGGACGGGGAGCTGTTTTTT.

J is TRBJ2-5 and V is TRBV2; TRBD1 aligns across 11 bases. V was pared by 7 bases and J by 2 bases, with 6 bases of the junction left unmatched. CDR3 size: 15 residues. Germline V gene data show CDR1 as SNHLY and CDR2 as FYNNEI. CDR3 loop: CASTGQGAGQETQYF. CDR3 coding DNA: TGTGCCAGCACTGGACAGGGGGCTGGACAAGAGACCCAGTACTTC.

In this sample, this clone turned up once. The J gene is TRBJ2-7, the V gene TRBV11-2, with D perhaps TRBD2 (6 bases). This CDR3 spans 14 amino acids. V was cut by 0 bases and J by 5 bases, with 11 bases left in between. CDR1 and CDR2 (germline): SGHAT, FQNNGV. CDR3 protein: CASSLDPRGDEQYF. DNA for the CDR3: TGTGCCAGCAGCTTAGACCCGCGCGGGGACGAGCAGTACTTC. Full variable domain (outside the CDR3, taken from reference TRBV11-2 and TRBJ2-7): EAGVAQSPRYKIIEKRQSVAFWCNPISGHATLYWYQQILGQGPKLLIQFQNNGVVDDSQLPKDRFSAERLKGVDSTLKIQPAKLEDSAVYLCASSLDPRGDEQYFGPGTRLTVT.

This clone came up a few times. CDR3 nucleotide sequence: TGTGCCAGCAGCCCGTACAGGGTCCCCGTCAGCTCTGGGGCCAACGTCCTGACTTTC. It translates to CASSPYRVPVSSGANVLTF. V usage is TRBV7-8 and J usage is TRBJ2-6, with a possible D match to TRBD1 (6 bases). CDR1 and CDR2 from the germline V gene are SGHVS and FQNEAQ. This CDR3 contains 19 residues. V lost 5 bases to trimming and J lost 0 bases, with 20 bases between them. The full variable domain, completed using reference TRBV7-8 and TRBJ2-6, is GAGVSQSPRYKVAKRGQDVALRCDPISGHVSLFWYQQALGQGPEFLTYFQNEAQLDKSGLPSDRFFAERPEGSVSTLKIQRTQQEDSAVYLCASSPYRVPVSSGANVLTFGAGSRLTVL.

This clone showed up just once. The chain links TRBV2 to TRBJ2-7; TRBD2 matches 8 bases. The CDR3 runs to 14 residues. Germline-derived CDR1 and CDR2 are SNHLY and FYNNEI. V was pared by 6 bases and J by 4 bases, with 8 bases of the junction left unmatched. The CDR3 DNA is TGTGCCAGCAGGAGGACTAGCAACGGTTACGAGCAGTACTTC. It specifies CASRRTSNGYEQYF.

V and J are TRBV6-5 and TRBJ1-5; 7 bases fit TRBD1. Germline values: CDR1 MNHEY, CDR2 SVGAGI. V was clipped by 5 bases and J by 6 bases; unmatched bases: 7. This CDR3 spans 14 amino acids. The CDR3 nucleotides are TGTGCCAGCAGTCCTACAGGGGCCGCTCAGCCCCAGCATTTT. This encodes CASSPTGAAQPQHF.

This chain uses TRBV29-1 with TRBJ1-1, with D unclear. Germline-derived CDR1 and CDR2 are SQVTM and ANQGSEA. V gave up 6 bases and J gave up 0 bases, with 11 bases separating them. This CDR3 spans 13 amino acids. CDR3 in DNA: TGCAGCGTGCGGAGGGCATTGAACACTGAAGCTTTCTTT. The encoded protein is CSVRRALNTEAFF.

V usage is TRBV15 and J usage is TRBJ2-1; no reliable D call. V lost 3 bases and J lost 2, with 8 bases in between. This CDR3 contains 14 residues. CDR1 is LNHNV, CDR2 YYDKDF, per germline (reference sequence). CDR3 sequence (DNA): TGTGCCACCAGCAGTAGAGTGACCTACAATGAGCAGTTCTTC. Protein sequence: CATSSRVTYNEQFF. Full variable domain (outside the CDR3, taken from reference TRBV15 and TRBJ2-1): DAMVIQNPRYQVTQFGKPVTLSCSQTLNHNVMYWYQQKSSQAPKLLFHYYDKDFNNEADTPDNFQSRRPNTSFCFLDIRSPGLGDTAMYLCATSSRVTYNEQFFGPGTRLTVL.

The CDR3 bases are TGTGCCTGGAACCGGGGATGGGATCAGCCCCAGCATTTT. This sequence encodes CAWNRGWDQPQHF. The genes are TRBV30 and TRBJ1-5; D is ambiguous. V was clipped by 4 bases and J by 5 bases, with 12 bases between them. The germline gives CDR1 GTSNPN, CDR2 SVGIG (reference sequence). The CDR3 loop spans 13 amino acids.

The rearrangement uses TRBV5-1 and TRBJ1-1; 7 bases agree with TRBD1. Germline lookup yields CDR1 SGHRS and CDR2 YFSETQ. CDR3 length equals 12 residues. The junction had 3 bases not matched to a gene; V was cut back by 3 bases and J by 7 bases. The CDR3 nucleotides read TGCGCCAGCAGCTCCGGGACAGTTGAAGCTTTCTTT. Translating it yields CASSSGTVEAFF.

Here the CDR3 DNA reads TGCGCCAGCAGCCCAACAGGGTCGCTTGGCTACACCTTC. Encoded protein: CASSPTGSLGYTF. V gene TRBV5-1 combines with J gene TRBJ1-2; a weak D match, TRBD1 (6 bases). The length of the CDR3 is 13 residues. V lost 4 bases and J lost 7, with 14 bases in between. CDR1 is SGHRS and CDR2 is YFSETQ in the germline V gene.

This chain links TRBV1 with TRBJ2-7; the table's TRBD2 call for D was not verified on the DNA. TRBV1 is recorded as a pseudogene. The length of the CDR3 is 15 residues. The CDR3 is CTSSQVYAGYYEQYF. CDR3 DNA: TGCACCAGCAGCCAAGTCTATGCGGGTTACTACGAGCAGTACTTC.

The gene calls are TRBV6-6 and TRBJ2-3, with D possibly being TRBD1 (5 bases). Germline V gene data show CDR1 as MNHNY and CDR2 as SVGAGI (reference sequence). CDR3 length equals 11 residues. Trimming pared 4 bases from V and 9 bases from J, leaving 8 bases between. CDR3 sequence: CASSLGVTQYF. The CDR3, as DNA: TGTGCCAGCAGTTTAGGGGTAACGCAGTATTTT.

The DNA for the CDR3 is TGTGCCAGCAGGGGGAGCGGGGTTCTGTACGAGCAGTACTTC. Residues: CASRGSGVLYEQYF. The chain joins TRBV7-2 to TRBJ2-7; 7 bases fit TRBD2. The ends lost 6 bases at V and 4 bases at J; junction bases unmatched: 9. CDR1 and CDR2 (germline): SGHTA, FQGNSA. The CDR3 totals 14 residues.

The genes are TRBV28 and TRBJ2-1; 8 positions agree with TRBD1. The germline CDR1 and CDR2 sequences are MDHEN and SYDVKM. J gave up 5 bases and V 4 bases, and 7 bases lay outside the gene matches. The CDR3 spans 15 residues. The CDR3 sequence is CASSSTDRANNEQFF. For the CDR3, the DNA is TGTGCCAGCAGTTCCACGGACAGGGCTAACAATGAGCAGTTCTTC.

J is TRBJ1-5 and V is TRBV28, with TRBD1 matching over 7 bases. V gave up 8 bases and J gave up 3 bases; unmatched junction bases: 7. Germline V gene lookup returns CDR1 MDHEN and CDR2 SYDVKM. The length of the CDR3 is 14 residues. The CDR3 DNA sequence: TGTGCCAGCTACCGGGACAGTGACAATCAGCCCCAGCATTTT. Translated, it gives CASYRDSDNQPQHF.